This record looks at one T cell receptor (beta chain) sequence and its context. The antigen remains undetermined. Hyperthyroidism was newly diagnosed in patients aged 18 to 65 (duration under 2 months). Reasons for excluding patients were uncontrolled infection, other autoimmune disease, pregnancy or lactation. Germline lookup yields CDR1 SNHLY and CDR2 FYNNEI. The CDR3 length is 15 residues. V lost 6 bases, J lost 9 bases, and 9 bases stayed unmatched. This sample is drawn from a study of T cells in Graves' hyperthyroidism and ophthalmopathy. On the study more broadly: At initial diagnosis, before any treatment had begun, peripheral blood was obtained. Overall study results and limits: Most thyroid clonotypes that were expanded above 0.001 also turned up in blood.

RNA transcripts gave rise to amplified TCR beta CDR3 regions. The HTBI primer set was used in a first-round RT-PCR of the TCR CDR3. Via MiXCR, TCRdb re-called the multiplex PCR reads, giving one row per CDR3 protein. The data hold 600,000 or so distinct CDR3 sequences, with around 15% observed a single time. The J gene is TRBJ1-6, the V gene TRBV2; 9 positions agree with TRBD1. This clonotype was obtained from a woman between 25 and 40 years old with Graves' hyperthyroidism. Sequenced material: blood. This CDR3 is CASSYRGQGGSPLHF. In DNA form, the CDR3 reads TGTGCCAGCAGCTACAGGGGGCAGGGGGGTTCACCCCTCCACTTT.